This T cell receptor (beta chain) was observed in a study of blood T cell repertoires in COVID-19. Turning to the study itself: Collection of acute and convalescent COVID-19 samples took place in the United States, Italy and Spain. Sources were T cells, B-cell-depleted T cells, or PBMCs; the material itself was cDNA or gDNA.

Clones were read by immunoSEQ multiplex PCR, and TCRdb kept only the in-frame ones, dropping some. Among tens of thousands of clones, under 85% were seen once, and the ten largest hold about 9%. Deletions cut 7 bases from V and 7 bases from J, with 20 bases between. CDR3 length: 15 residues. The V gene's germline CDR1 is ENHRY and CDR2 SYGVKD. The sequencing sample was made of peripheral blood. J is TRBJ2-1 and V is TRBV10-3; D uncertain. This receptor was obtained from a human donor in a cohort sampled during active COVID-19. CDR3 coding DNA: TGTGCCATCACCCCCGAATGGTCAAGCATGAATGAGCAGTTCTTC. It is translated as CAITPEWSSMNEQFF.